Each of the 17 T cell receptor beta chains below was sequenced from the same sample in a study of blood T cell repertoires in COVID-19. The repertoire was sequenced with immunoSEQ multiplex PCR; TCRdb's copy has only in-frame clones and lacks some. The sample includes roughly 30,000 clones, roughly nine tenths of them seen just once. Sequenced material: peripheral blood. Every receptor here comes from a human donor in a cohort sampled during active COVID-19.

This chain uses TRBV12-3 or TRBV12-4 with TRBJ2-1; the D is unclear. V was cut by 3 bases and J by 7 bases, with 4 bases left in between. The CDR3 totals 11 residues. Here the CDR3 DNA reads TGTGCCAGCAGTTTGCAGAATGAGCAGTTCTTC. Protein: CASSLQNEQFF.

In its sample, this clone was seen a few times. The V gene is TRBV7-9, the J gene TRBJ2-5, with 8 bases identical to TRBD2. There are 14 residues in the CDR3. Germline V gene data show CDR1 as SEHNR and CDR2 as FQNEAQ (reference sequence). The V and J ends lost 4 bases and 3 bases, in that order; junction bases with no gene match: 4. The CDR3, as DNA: TGTGCCAGCAGCTCTCGAGCGGGGGAAGAGACCCAGTACTTC. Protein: CASSSRAGEETQYF.

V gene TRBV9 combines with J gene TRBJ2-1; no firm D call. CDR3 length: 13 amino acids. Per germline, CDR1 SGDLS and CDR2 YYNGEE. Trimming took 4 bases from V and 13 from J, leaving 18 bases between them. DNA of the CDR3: TGTGCCAGCAGCTCTTCCCCCTGGGCAGAACAGTTCTTC. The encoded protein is CASSSSPWAEQFF.

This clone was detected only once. CDR3 nucleotide sequence: TGTGCCAGCAGCTTAGCGCGGAACGGGGAGCTGTTTTTT. The encoded protein is CASSLARNGELFF. The chain uses TRBV7-8 and TRBJ2-2; no reliable D call. Germline lookup yields CDR1 SGHVS and CDR2 FQNEAQ. CDR3 length: 13 amino acids. V shed 0 bases and J shed 7 bases, with 6 bases lying between them.

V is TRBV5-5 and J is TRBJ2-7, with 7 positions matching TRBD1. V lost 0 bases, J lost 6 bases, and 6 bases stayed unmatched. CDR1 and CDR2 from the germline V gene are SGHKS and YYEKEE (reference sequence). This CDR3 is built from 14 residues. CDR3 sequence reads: CASSLALAGGEQYF. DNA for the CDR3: TGTGCCAGCAGCTTGGCCCTCGCAGGGGGCGAGCAGTACTTC. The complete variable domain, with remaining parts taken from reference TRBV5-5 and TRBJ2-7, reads DAGVTQSPTHLIKTRGQQVTLRCSPISGHKSVSWYQQVLGQGPQFIFQYYEKEERGRGNFPDRFSARQFPNYSSELNVNALLLGDSALYLCASSLALAGGEQYFGPGTRLTVT.

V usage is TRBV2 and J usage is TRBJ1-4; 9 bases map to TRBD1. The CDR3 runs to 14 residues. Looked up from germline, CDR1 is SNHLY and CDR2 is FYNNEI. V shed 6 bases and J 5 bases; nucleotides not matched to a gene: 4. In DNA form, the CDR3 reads TGTGCCAGCAGCAACAGGGGGCTGAATGAAAAACTGTTTTTT. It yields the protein CASSNRGLNEKLFF.

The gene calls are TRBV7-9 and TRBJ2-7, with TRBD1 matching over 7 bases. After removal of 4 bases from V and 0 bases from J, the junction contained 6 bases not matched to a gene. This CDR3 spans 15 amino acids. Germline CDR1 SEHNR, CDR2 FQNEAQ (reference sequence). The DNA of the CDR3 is TGTGCCAGCAGCTCAGGGGGTGCCAGCTCCTACGAGCAGTACTTC. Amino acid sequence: CASSSGGASSYEQYF.

CDR3 DNA: TGCAGTGCTAGAGGTGCAGGGCAGCAGTTCTTC. This translates into CSARGAGQQFF. This chain joins TRBV20-1 and TRBJ2-1; weak D call: TRBD1 (5 bases). The CDR3 runs 11 residues. Germline CDR1 is DFQATT and CDR2 is SNEGSKA (reference sequence). Trimming left V 1 base short and J 11 bases short, with 9 bases between.

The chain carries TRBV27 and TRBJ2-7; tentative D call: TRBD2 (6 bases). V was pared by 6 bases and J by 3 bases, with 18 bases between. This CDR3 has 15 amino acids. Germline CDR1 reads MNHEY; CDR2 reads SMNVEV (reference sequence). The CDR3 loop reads CASRPVGGFGYEQYF. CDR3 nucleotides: TGTGCCAGCAGACCGGTCGGGGGTTTCGGCTACGAGCAGTACTTC.

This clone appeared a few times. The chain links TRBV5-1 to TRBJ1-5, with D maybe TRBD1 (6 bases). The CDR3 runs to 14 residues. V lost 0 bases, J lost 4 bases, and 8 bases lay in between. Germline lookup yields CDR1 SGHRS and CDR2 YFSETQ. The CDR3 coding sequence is TGCGCCAGCAGCTTGGGACAGGCGAATCAGCCCCAGCATTTT. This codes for CASSLGQANQPQHF.

This chain's CDR3 is CASSQDGAGGFTDTQYF. The CDR3 DNA sequence: TGTGCCAGCAGCCAAGACGGGGCGGGGGGCTTCACAGATACGCAGTATTTT. V is TRBV3-1 (or the pseudogene TRBV3-2) and J is TRBJ2-3; 8 bases fit TRBD2. There are 17 residues in the CDR3. The V segment lost 0 bases and the J segment 2 bases; nucleotides outside the gene matches: 7. Germline lookup yields CDR1 LGHDT and CDR2 YNNKEL (reference sequence).

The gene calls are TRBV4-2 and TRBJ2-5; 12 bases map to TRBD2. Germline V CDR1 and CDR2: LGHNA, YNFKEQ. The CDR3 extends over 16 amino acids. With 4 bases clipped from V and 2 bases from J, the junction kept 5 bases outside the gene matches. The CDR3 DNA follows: TGTGCCAGCAGCCTCGGACTAGCGGGGAGTCAAGAGACCCAGTACTTC. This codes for CASSLGLAGSQETQYF.

For the CDR3, the DNA is TGCGCCAGCAGCTTGCTTGCGCCTAGCGGGGGCCGAAATGAGCAGTTCTTC. It codes for CASSLLAPSGGRNEQFF. J is TRBJ2-1 and V is TRBV5-1; 10 nucleotides match TRBD2. The CDR3 spans 17 residues. After removal of 1 base from V and 7 bases from J, the junction contained 11 bases not matched to a gene. Germline V gene sequence: CDR1 SGHRS, CDR2 YFSETQ.

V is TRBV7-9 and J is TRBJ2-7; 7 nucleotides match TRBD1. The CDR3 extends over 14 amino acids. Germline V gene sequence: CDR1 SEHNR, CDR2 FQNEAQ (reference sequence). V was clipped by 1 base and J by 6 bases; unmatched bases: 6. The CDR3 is CASSLVSRGSEQYF. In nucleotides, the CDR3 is TGTGCCAGCAGCTTAGTTTCCAGGGGGAGCGAGCAGTACTTC.

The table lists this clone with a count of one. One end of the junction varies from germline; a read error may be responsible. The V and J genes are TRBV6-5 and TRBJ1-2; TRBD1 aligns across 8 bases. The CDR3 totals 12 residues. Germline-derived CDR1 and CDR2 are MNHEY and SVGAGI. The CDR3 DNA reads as TGTGCCAGCAGTCCCGGGACAGGACGAAAGTCGTTC. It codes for CASSPGTGRKSF.

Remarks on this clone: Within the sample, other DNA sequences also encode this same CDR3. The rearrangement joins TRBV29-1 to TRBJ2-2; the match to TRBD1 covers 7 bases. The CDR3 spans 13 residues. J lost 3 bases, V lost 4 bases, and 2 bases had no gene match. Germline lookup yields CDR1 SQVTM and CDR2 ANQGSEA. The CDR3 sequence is CSVVGTDTGELFF. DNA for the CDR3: TGCAGCGTTGTTGGGACAGACACCGGGGAGCTGTTTTTT.

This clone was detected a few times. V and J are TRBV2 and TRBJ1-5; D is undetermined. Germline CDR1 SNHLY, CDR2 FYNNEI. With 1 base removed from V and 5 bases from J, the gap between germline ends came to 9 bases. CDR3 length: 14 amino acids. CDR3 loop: CASSEGEEDQPQHF. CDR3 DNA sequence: TGTGCCAGCAGTGAAGGAGAAGAGGATCAGCCCCAGCATTTT. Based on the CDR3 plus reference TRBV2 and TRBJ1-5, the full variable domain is EPEVTQTPSHQVTQMGQEVILRCVPISNHLYFYWYRQILGQKVEFLVSFYNNEISEKSEIFDDQFSVERPDGSNFTLKIRSTKLEDSAMYFCASSEGEEDQPQHFGDGTRLSIL.